The 10 T cell receptor beta chains below all came from one sample that was sequenced in a study of blood T cell repertoires in COVID-19. This table comes from immunoSEQ multiplex PCR, and its TCRdb copy is limited to in-frame clones, with some not included. The repertoire holds 50,000 to 70,000 clones, around 84% seen once, with approximately 5.6% in the top ten. What was sequenced was peripheral blood. The source is a woman aged 60 to 75 with acute or convalescent COVID-19.

This clone was recorded only once. The rearrangement uses TRBV5-1 and TRBJ2-7; 10 nucleotides line up with TRBD2. V lost 0 bases and J lost 4; bases outside the gene matches: 4. The V gene's germline CDR1 is SGHRS and CDR2 YFSETQ. The CDR3 consists of 15 residues. The CDR3 region is CASSLAAGGRYEQYF. Written as DNA, the CDR3 is TGCGCCAGCAGCTTGGCAGCGGGGGGGCGATACGAGCAGTACTTC.

The chain recombines TRBV2 with TRBJ2-1, with D tentatively TRBD2 (7 bases). This CDR3 contains 15 residues. Germline values: CDR1 SNHLY, CDR2 FYNNEI. Trimming took off 6 bases at V and 5 bases at J, with 17 bases between the two ends. Written as DNA, the CDR3 is TGTGCCAGCAGGGCGGGGCGGGGGCCTGACAATGAGCAGTTCTTC. This gives the protein CASRAGRGPDNEQFF.

The chain employs TRBV20-1 and TRBJ1-1; D not certain. In germline, CDR1 is DFQATT, CDR2 SNEGSKA (reference sequence). The CDR3 has 10 residues. V gave up 5 bases and J gave up 5 bases, with 6 bases separating them. CDR3 sequence: CSAGRTEAFF. The CDR3 DNA is TGCAGTGCTGGGAGAACTGAAGCTTTCTTT.

The chain joins TRBV5-6 to TRBJ1-3; D might be TRBD1 (5 bases). CDR1 is SGHDT, CDR2 YYEEEE, per germline. The V gene lost 4 bases and the J gene lost 3 bases, with 26 bases spanning the gap. The CDR3 spans 19 residues. CDR3 DNA: TGTGCCAGCAGCCCTACCCTCGTGGGGACTAATCTAATTGGAAACACCATATATTTT. This sequence encodes CASSPTLVGTNLIGNTIYF.

V usage is TRBV12-3 or TRBV12-4 and J usage is TRBJ1-2, with D perhaps matching TRBD1 (6 bases). Between the trimmed V and J ends, which lost 1 base and 6 bases, there was a span of 6 bases. The CDR3 loop spans 12 amino acids. CDR3 nucleotides: TGTGCCAGCAGTTTAGGGACAGATGGCTACACCTTC. Translation: CASSLGTDGYTF.

This rearrangement joins TRBV24-1 to TRBJ1-1, with D perhaps TRBD1 (6 bases). V lost 4 bases and J 5 bases, leaving 13 bases between the germline ends. The CDR3 sequence is 14 residues long. Germline V gives CDR1 KGHDR, CDR2 SFDVKD. The CDR3 DNA is TGTGCCACCAGTGACCCCTCTAGGGGGACTGAAGCTTTCTTT. Amino acids: CATSDPSRGTEAFF.

Comment on this clone: The sample has other DNA sequences that encode this CDR3 too. J is TRBJ1-2 and V is TRBV2; a possible D gene is TRBD1 (5 bases). The CDR3 length is 12 residues. In germline, CDR1 is SNHLY, CDR2 FYNNEI. Trimming took off 2 bases at V and 5 bases at J, with 6 bases between the two ends. The CDR3 spells CASSERGYGYTF. CDR3 coding DNA: TGTGCCAGCAGTGAACGGGGGTATGGCTACACCTTC.

The V gene is TRBV5-6, the J gene TRBJ2-5; 7 bases line up with TRBD1. CDR3 length equals 15 residues. Germline-derived CDR1 and CDR2 are SGHDT and YYEEEE. The V segment lost 4 bases and the J segment 4 bases; nucleotides outside the gene matches: 10. CDR3 loop: CASSRGRDRTETQYF. The CDR3 nucleotides read TGTGCCAGCAGCCGAGGTCGGGACAGAACAGAGACCCAGTACTTC. The full variable domain, completed using reference TRBV5-6 and TRBJ2-5, is DAGVTQSPTHLIKTRGQQVTLRCSPKSGHDTVSWYQQALGQGPQFIFQYYEEEERQRGNFPDRFSGHQFPNYSSELNVNALLLGDSALYLCASSRGRDRTETQYFGPGTRLLVL.

The chain is built from TRBV5-1 and TRBJ2-3, with D perhaps TRBD2 (6 bases). Per the germline V gene, CDR1 is SGHRS and CDR2 is YFSETQ. Deletions cut 0 bases from V and 2 bases from J, with 13 bases between. This CDR3 is 16 amino acids long. The CDR3 sequence: CASSLGGTAATDTQYF. The CDR3 nucleotides read TGCGCCAGCAGCTTGGGCGGGACTGCTGCCACAGATACGCAGTATTTT.

This clone was recorded a few times. In nucleotides, the CDR3 is TGCGCCAGCAGCTTCGGCGGTTCGGCCACCGGGGAGCTGTTTTTT. The encoded protein is CASSFGGSATGELFF. The chain is built from TRBV5-1 and TRBJ2-2; D uncertain. CDR1 is SGHRS, CDR2 YFSETQ, per germline. V was shortened by 2 bases and J by 4 bases, with 12 bases between the two germline ends. This CDR3 has 15 amino acids.